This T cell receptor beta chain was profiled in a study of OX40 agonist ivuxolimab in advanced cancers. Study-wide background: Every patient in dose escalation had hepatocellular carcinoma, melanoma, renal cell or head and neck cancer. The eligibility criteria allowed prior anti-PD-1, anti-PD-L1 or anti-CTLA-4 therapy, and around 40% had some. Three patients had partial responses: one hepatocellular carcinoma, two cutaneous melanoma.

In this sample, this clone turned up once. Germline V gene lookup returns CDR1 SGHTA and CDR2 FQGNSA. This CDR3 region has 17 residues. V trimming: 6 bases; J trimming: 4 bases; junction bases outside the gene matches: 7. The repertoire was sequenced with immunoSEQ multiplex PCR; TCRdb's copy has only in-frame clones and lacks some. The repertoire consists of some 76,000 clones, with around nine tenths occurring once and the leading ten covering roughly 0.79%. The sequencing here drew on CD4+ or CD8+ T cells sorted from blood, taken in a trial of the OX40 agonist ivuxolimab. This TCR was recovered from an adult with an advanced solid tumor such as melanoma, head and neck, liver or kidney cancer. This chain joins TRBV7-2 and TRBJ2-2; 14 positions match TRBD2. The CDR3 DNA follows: TGTGCCAGCAGGGCCGGACTAGCGGGAGGTGGCACCGGGGAGCTGTTTTTT. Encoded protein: CASRAGLAGGGTGELFF.